The text below deals with one TCR beta chain. What it binds is not known. This sample stems from a study of somatic mutations in cytotoxic T cells in rheumatoid arthritis. General observations from the study: Among rheumatoid arthritis patients and age-matched healthy controls, CD8+ T-cell clonality was not significantly different.

Method: immunoSEQ multiplex PCR; TCRdb's copy keeps in-frame clones and lacks some. The sample contains approximately 33,000 clones, around 80% of which appear only once. Germline V CDR1 and CDR2: MDHEN, SYDVKM. The CDR3 has 14 residues. The ends lost 6 bases at V and 2 bases at J; junction bases unmatched: 4. The rearrangement joins TRBV28 to TRBJ2-5; 9 bases fit TRBD1. Sequencing was performed on CD8+ T cells sorted from blood. The sequence came from a man between 40 and 49 years old in good health. This chain's CDR3 is CASSLDRGQETQYF. The DNA for the CDR3 is TGTGCCAGCAGCCTCGACAGGGGGCAAGAGACCCAGTACTTC.